The 30 T cell receptor beta chains given below trace back to one sample, sequenced in a study of beta chain features in type 1 diabetes. Expressed TCRB transcripts were sequenced after all isolated RNA was converted to cDNA. Generated by immunoSEQ multiplex PCR, the TCRdb table keeps only in-frame clones and is missing some. Altogether roughly 250,000 clones are present, under 70% being singletons, with the ten largest covering 0.053%. Sequenced input: naive CD4+ T cells from blood. The receptors here all came from a man aged 30-40 years in good health.

The chain joins TRBV2 to TRBJ2-7; TRBD1 matches at 7 bases. Germline CDR1 and CDR2: SNHLY and FYNNEI. There are 16 residues in the CDR3. V lost 8 bases and J lost 5; bases outside the gene matches: 18. The CDR3 DNA reads TGTGCCAGCTACCCCGCCCGTGGGACAGCGAACCACGAGCAGTACTTC. Protein: CASYPARGTANHEQYF.

The chain joins TRBV30 to TRBJ2-3; 9 nucleotides agree with TRBD2. V shed 7 bases, J shed 3 bases, and the junction held 8 bases outside the gene matches. CDR1 and CDR2 (germline): GTSNPN, SVGIG (reference sequence). The length of the CDR3 is 14 residues. CDR3 region: CASTTSGGTDTQYF. The CDR3 region has the DNA TGTGCCTCTACGACTAGCGGAGGAACAGATACGCAGTATTTT.

This rearrangement joins TRBV7-9 to TRBJ2-1; D not resolved. Germline CDR1 SEHNR, CDR2 FQNEAQ (reference sequence). The CDR3 totals 13 residues. Trimming removed 1 base at V and 7 bases at J, with 8 bases between. The CDR3 DNA is TGTGCCAGCAGCTTAGTAGGTGGGAATGAGCAGTTCTTC. It is translated as CASSLVGGNEQFF.

The chain is built from TRBV30 and TRBJ2-5; D is uncertain. CDR1 GTSNPN and CDR2 SVGIG come from the germline V gene (reference sequence). V lost 1 base and J 2 bases, leaving 5 bases between the germline ends. The CDR3 runs 12 residues. CDR3: CAWSGVQETQYF. In nucleotides, the CDR3 is TGTGCCTGGAGTGGTGTACAAGAGACCCAGTACTTC.

The V call is TRBV15, the J call TRBJ2-7; 8 nucleotides align to TRBD1. Germline V CDR1 and CDR2: LNHNV, YYDKDF (reference sequence). CDR3 length: 15 amino acids. After removal of 4 bases from V and 3 bases from J, the junction contained 8 bases not matched to a gene. The CDR3 loop is CATSTQGAGIYEQYF. As DNA, the CDR3 is TGTGCCACCAGCACCCAGGGGGCGGGGATCTACGAGCAGTACTTC.

The V call is TRBV9, the J call TRBJ2-5; no definite D call. The CDR3 spans 14 residues. V shed 0 bases and J shed 4 bases, with 10 bases lying between them. The germline V gene has CDR1 SGDLS and CDR2 YYNGEE. DNA of the CDR3: TGTGCCAGCAGCGTAGAACCAGCCCCAGAGACCCAGTACTTC. Translating it yields CASSVEPAPETQYF. Full variable domain (remainder filled in from reference TRBV9 and TRBJ2-5): DSGVTQTPKHLITATGQRVTLRCSPRSGDLSVYWYQQSLDQGLQFLIQYYNGEERAKGNILERFSAQQFPDLHSELNLSSLELGDSALYFCASSVEPAPETQYFGPGTRLLVL.

The rearrangement uses TRBV7-2 and TRBJ2-7; 9 bases align to TRBD2. This CDR3 has 14 amino acids. V trimming: 1 base; J trimming: 4 bases; junction bases outside the gene matches: 2. Per germline, CDR1 SGHTA and CDR2 FQGNSA. The CDR3 sequence is CASSLELAGYEQYF. In DNA form, the CDR3 reads TGTGCCAGCAGCTTAGAACTAGCGGGTTACGAGCAGTACTTC.

The chain uses TRBV11-2 and TRBJ2-3; 9 bases are shared with TRBD2. The CDR3 length is 14 residues. The J segment lost 2 bases and the V segment lost 6 bases, leaving 3 bases of the junction unmatched. Germline V lookup: CDR1 SGHAT, CDR2 FQNNGV. The CDR3 DNA is TGTGCCAGCAGAATAGCGGGAGTCACAGATACGCAGTATTTT. Residues: CASRIAGVTDTQYF.

A few counts support this clone. V gene TRBV18 combines with J gene TRBJ2-3, with 7 bases that match TRBD1. The CDR3 covers 16 residues. Germline trimming cut 4 bases from V and 1 base from J; bases unmatched to any gene: 8. Germline-derived CDR1 and CDR2 are KGHSH and LQKENI. The CDR3 DNA follows: TGTGCCAGCTCACGAGACAGGGTGGCGGGCACAGATACGCAGTATTTT. Translating it yields CASSRDRVAGTDTQYF.

The chain combines TRBV7-2 with TRBJ2-7, with D perhaps matching TRBD1 (5 bases). The CDR3 is 13 residues long. Germline values: CDR1 SGHTA, CDR2 FQGNSA. V lost 4 bases to trimming and J lost 1 base, with 8 bases between them. CDR3 sequence (DNA): TGTGCCAGCAGCTCCCGACAGTCCTACGAGCAGTACTTC. This gives the protein CASSSRQSYEQYF. Together with reference TRBV7-2 and TRBJ2-7, the CDR3 gives the full variable domain: GAGVSQSPSNKVTEKGKDVELRCDPISGHTALYWYRQSLGQGLEFLIYFQGNSAPDKSGLPSDRFSAERTGGSVSTLTIQRTQQEDSAVYLCASSSRQSYEQYFGPGTRLTVT.

This chain joins TRBV10-3 and TRBJ1-1; unclear D gene. Deletions cut 3 bases from V and 0 bases from J, with 5 bases between. Germline V gives CDR1 ENHRY, CDR2 SYGVKD. The CDR3 length is 13 residues. The CDR3 region is CAISDSVNTEAFF. The CDR3, as DNA: TGTGCCATCAGTGATTCCGTGAACACTGAAGCTTTCTTT.

This clone was counted a few times. The chain joins TRBV30 to TRBJ2-3, with D tentatively TRBD2 (6 bases). Germline-derived CDR1 and CDR2 are GTSNPN and SVGIG (reference sequence). V lost 8 bases and J 0 bases, leaving 12 bases between the germline ends. The CDR3 extends over 13 amino acids. The CDR3 region has the DNA TGTGCCGGAGGGGACGGGAGCACAGATACGCAGTATTTT. It specifies CAGGDGSTDTQYF.

This chain joins TRBV9 and TRBJ2-3; D remains unclear. The CDR3 runs to 12 residues. The germline V gene encodes CDR1 SGDLS and CDR2 YYNGEE. V was pared by 0 bases and J by 6 bases, with 5 bases between. Here the CDR3 reads CASSVASDTQYF. The CDR3 nucleotides are TGTGCCAGCAGCGTAGCGTCGGATACGCAGTATTTT.

The chain uses TRBV5-5 and TRBJ2-5, with TRBD1 as a possible D gene (6 bases). The V gene lost 4 bases and the J gene lost 0 bases, with 10 bases spanning the gap. This CDR3 is built from 14 residues. Germline lookup yields CDR1 SGHKS and CDR2 YYEKEE (reference sequence). As DNA, the CDR3 is TGTGCCAGCAGCACAAGGACAGACCAAGAGACCCAGTACTTC. The encoded protein is CASSTRTDQETQYF.

V and J are TRBV29-1 and TRBJ2-2, with 7 bases aligning to TRBD1. This CDR3 is 13 amino acids long. V gave up 7 bases and J gave up 6 bases; unmatched junction bases: 8. CDR1 and CDR2 from the germline V gene are SQVTM and ANQGSEA. The CDR3 region has the DNA TGCAGCGGTCGACAGGGATCCGCCGGGGAGCTGTTTTTT. Its translation: CSGRQGSAGELFF.

This chain links TRBV13 with TRBJ1-2; no clear D. The germline CDR1 and CDR2 sequences are PRHDT and FYEKMQ (reference sequence). V lost 5 bases to trimming and J lost 5 bases, with 15 bases between them. The CDR3 consists of 14 residues. The CDR3 region is CASSITGSEYGYTF. The CDR3 DNA reads TGTGCCAGCAGCATTACGGGGTCGGAGTATGGCTACACCTTC.

This sequence joins TRBV6-5 and TRBJ2-3; 9 bases line up with TRBD1. J gave up 5 bases and V 8 bases, and 8 bases lay outside the gene matches. CDR1 and CDR2 (germline): MNHEY, SVGAGI. The CDR3 contains 14 residues. CDR3 protein: CASGGQGGGDTQYF. The DNA of the CDR3 is TGTGCCAGCGGGGGACAGGGCGGAGGAGATACGCAGTATTTT.

This clone was recorded a few times. The V call is TRBV30, the J call TRBJ2-5; D might be TRBD1 or TRBD2, each matching 5 bases. V lost 4 bases, J lost 3 bases, and 9 bases lay in between. The CDR3 totals 12 residues. Germline V CDR1 and CDR2: GTSNPN, SVGIG (reference sequence). As DNA, the CDR3 is TGTGCCTGGAACCGGGGCGAAGAGACCCAGTACTTC. Amino acids: CAWNRGEETQYF.

The rearrangement uses TRBV5-4 and TRBJ2-3; 8 bases match TRBD1. The CDR3 is 15 amino acids. V lost 7 bases and J lost 6; bases outside the gene matches: 13. The germline CDR1 and CDR2 sequences are SGHNT and YYREEE (reference sequence). CDR3 nucleotide sequence: TGTGCCAGCGAGGCTCTCGGACAGGGAATGGATACGCAGTATTTT. Its translation: CASEALGQGMDTQYF. The full variable domain, rest sourced from reference TRBV5-4 and TRBJ2-3, is ETGVTQSPTHLIKTRGQQVTLRCSSQSGHNTVSWYQQALGQGPQFIFQYYREEENGRGNFPPRFSGLQFPNYSSELNVNALELDDSALYLCASEALGQGMDTQYFGPGTRLTVL.

This clone was observed a few times. V is TRBV29-1 and J is TRBJ2-1; TRBD1 is a possible D gene (6 bases). V was shortened by 6 bases and J by 0 bases, with 15 bases between the two germline ends. CDR3 size: 15 residues. Germline lookup yields CDR1 SQVTM and CDR2 ANQGSEA. Written as DNA, the CDR3 is TGCAGCGTCAGGGACACTATGAGCTCCTACAATGAGCAGTTCTTC. Protein: CSVRDTMSSYNEQFF.

CDR3 sequence reads: CASSSFGGVGNTQYF. CDR3 nucleotide sequence: TGTGCCAGCAGCTCGTTCGGAGGCGTGGGAAATACGCAGTATTTT. The rearrangement links TRBV7-2 to TRBJ2-3, with D possibly TRBD2 on 5 matching bases. CDR1 and CDR2 from the germline V gene are SGHTA and FQGNSA. Deletions cut 4 bases from V and 7 bases from J, with 18 bases between. CDR3 length: 15 residues. The variable domain in full, completed from reference TRBV7-2 and TRBJ2-3, reads GAGVSQSPSNKVTEKGKDVELRCDPISGHTALYWYRQSLGQGLEFLIYFQGNSAPDKSGLPSDRFSAERTGGSVSTLTIQRTQQEDSAVYLCASSSFGGVGNTQYFGPGTRLTVL.

For the CDR3, the DNA is TGTGCCATCACCGCCGACAGGGAATCACCCCTCCACTTT. Protein product: CAITADRESPLHF. The rearrangement links TRBV10-3 to TRBJ1-6; 7 nucleotides agree with TRBD1. The CDR3 has 13 amino acids. Germline CDR1 is ENHRY and CDR2 is SYGVKD. V gave up 7 bases and J gave up 10 bases; unmatched junction bases: 7.

The chain joins TRBV7-2 to TRBJ2-1; no clear D gene. Trimming removed 0 bases from V and 4 bases from J, with 10 bases in between. Germline-derived CDR1 and CDR2 are SGHTA and FQGNSA. The CDR3 consists of 15 residues. The CDR3 DNA sequence: TGTGCCAGCAGCTTAGCTGGGATGACATACAATGAGCAGTTCTTC. Encoded protein: CASSLAGMTYNEQFF.

This clone has more than one count but fewer than ten. The CDR3 DNA reads TGTGCCAGCTCACCAGGACAGGGGGCGACCCAGTACTTC. It codes for CASSPGQGATQYF. This rearrangement joins TRBV18 to TRBJ2-5; 11 bases align to TRBD1. The V segment lost 2 bases and the J segment 7 bases; nucleotides outside the gene matches: 0. The germline gives CDR1 KGHSH, CDR2 LQKENI. The CDR3 sequence is 13 residues long.

The chain couples TRBV30 to TRBJ2-5; D may be TRBD1 (5 bases). CDR3 length: 12 residues. The germline V gene encodes CDR1 GTSNPN and CDR2 SVGIG (reference sequence). V lost 3 bases, J lost 0 bases, and 5 bases lay in between. The CDR3 bases are TGTGCCTGGAGGGACAACCAAGAGACCCAGTACTTC. This sequence encodes CAWRDNQETQYF.

This clone appeared a single time. The rearrangement links TRBV30 to TRBJ1-1; D is undetermined. With 0 bases removed from V and 8 bases from J, the gap between germline ends came to 10 bases. The germline CDR1 and CDR2 sequences are GTSNPN and SVGIG (reference sequence). The CDR3 covers 12 residues. The CDR3 DNA reads as TGTGCCTGGAGTGTACGAAGGAACGAAGCTTTCTTT. This codes for CAWSVRRNEAFF.

This sequence joins TRBV18 and TRBJ2-5; no firm D call. Germline-derived CDR1 and CDR2 are KGHSH and LQKENI. Trimming removed 2 bases at V and 5 bases at J, with 6 bases between. The CDR3 contains 12 residues. In DNA, the CDR3 is TGTGCCAGCTCACCAATATCCGAGACCCAGTACTTC. Translation gives CASSPISETQYF.

About this clone itself: This sample includes further DNA sequences coding for the same CDR3. The rearrangement uses TRBV30 and TRBJ2-1; D ambiguous. Deletions cut 1 base from V and 1 base from J, with 5 bases between. The CDR3 is 13 residues long. CDR1 is GTSNPN and CDR2 is SVGIG in the germline V gene (reference sequence). CDR3: CAWSGRSYNEQFF. CDR3 nucleotide sequence: TGTGCCTGGAGTGGACGGTCCTACAATGAGCAGTTCTTC.

V usage is TRBV29-1 and J usage is TRBJ2-1; 9 nucleotides line up with TRBD2. Trimming cost V 1 base and J 8 bases; bases outside gene matches: 9. The CDR3 totals 15 residues. Per the germline V gene, CDR1 is SQVTM and CDR2 is ANQGSEA. The CDR3 here is CSVEGPAGGVDEQFF. The CDR3 DNA reads TGCAGCGTTGAAGGTCCAGCGGGAGGAGTAGATGAGCAGTTCTTC.

This clone was seen a handful of times. The chain couples TRBV19 to TRBJ2-5; D possibly corresponds to TRBD2 (5 bases). V was pared by 3 bases and J by 5 bases, with 16 bases between. From germline, CDR1 is LNHDA and CDR2 SQIVND (reference sequence). The CDR3 totals 15 residues. The CDR3 DNA reads as TGTGCCAGTAGTATCCGGGATTCAAGAATGGAGACCCAGTACTTC. This sequence encodes CASSIRDSRMETQYF.